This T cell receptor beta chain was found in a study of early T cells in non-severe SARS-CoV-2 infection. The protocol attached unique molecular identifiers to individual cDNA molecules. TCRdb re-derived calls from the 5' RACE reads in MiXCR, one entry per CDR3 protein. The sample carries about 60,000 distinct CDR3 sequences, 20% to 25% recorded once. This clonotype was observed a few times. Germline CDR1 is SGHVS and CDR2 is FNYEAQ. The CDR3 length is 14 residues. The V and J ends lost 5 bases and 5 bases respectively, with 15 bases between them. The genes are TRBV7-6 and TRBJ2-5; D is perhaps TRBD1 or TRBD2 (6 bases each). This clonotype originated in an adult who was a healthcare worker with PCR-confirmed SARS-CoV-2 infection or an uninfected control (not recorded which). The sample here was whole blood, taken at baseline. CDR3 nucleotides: TGTGCCAGCAGCCCATACGGGGGCCTCGAGACCCAGTACTTC. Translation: CASSPYGGLETQYF.